The present entry profiles one T cell receptor beta chain with its context. In its sample, this clonotype was seen many times. The target of this receptor is not known. Base quality data are lacking; no much larger clone is found one base away. The time point label corresponds to: patch test 1, 2 weeks after DPC sensitization. In light of the paper, this sample's treatment or condition label describes: therapeutic diphenylcyclopropenone sensitization with weekly scalp DPC. At every patch-test visit, the blood draw took place before the patch test was put on. Patients were eligible if aged 18 to 70, diagnosed with alopecia and judged suitable for DPC therapy, and pregnant patients were excluded. Total RNA was extracted from unfractionated whole blood that had been collected in Tempus Blood RNA tubes. This sample stems from a study of human T cells and chemical hapten exposure (dated by TCRdb to about 2021). General notes on the study: For sensitization, 2% DPC in acetone was applied to a roughly 2 cm by roughly 2 cm area of upper inner arm skin. Weekly therapeutic DPC doses were additionally applied to the scalp of patients throughout the roughly 25-week study period. Patch testing on the upper back used Finn chambers containing 0.01% DPC, with scoring done after 6 days according to International Contact Dermatitis Research Group standards. Most of the patients in the cohort were female, and the cohort covered alopecia areata with under or over 50% scalp involvement, alopecia totalis and alopecia universalis. Libraries were pooled for sequencing, and variation in per-sample TCR yields was attributed mainly to small differences in library volumes within the pool. Peripheral blood TCR repertoire changes were tracked in vivo in alopecia patients during primary and secondary sensitization to the hapten diphenylcyclopropenone (DPC). Blood samples were taken from patients before sensitization (week 0) and at 2, 6 and about 24 weeks after DPC sensitization. Blood for TCR sequencing was provided by twenty-nine alopecia patients at one to four time points (pre-sensitization, 2, 6 and 24 weeks).

Points the paper makes about the study in general: Expanded TCRs formed significantly more large CDR3 similarity clusters than pre-sensitization or healthy control sets, consistent with antigen-driven responses. Patch test score was positively correlated with the number of PT1 expanded TCRs, with significance at thresholds 8, 16 and 32 but not at 4. All patients had alopecia, a presumed autoimmune disease, so their immune response might differ from that of healthy individuals. Repeated subsampling changed both the strength of the expansion versus patch-test correlation and the threshold at which the correlation became significant. No change with DPC sensitization was found in the number of TCRs above 1 in 1000 frequency, and no evidence of global repertoire structure alterations was found.

Library creation used RACE. For sequencing, a NextSeq 500 was employed. During library preparation, unique molecular identifiers were attached to individual cDNA molecules so that TCRs could be counted quantitatively and reproducibly. For every blood RNA sample, sequencing covered both the TCR alpha and TCR beta chains. As for how the authors treated the data: Samples had a median of roughly 87,000 TCRs, with a range from 23,224 to 690,600. The Decombinator software suite was used to annotate the V, J and CDR3 of the TCR reads. For the PS versus PT1 abundance plots, all samples were subsampled to the same number of TCRs (28,000). Expanded TCRs were defined as absent before sensitization and observed at least eight times at the 2-week time point. The public sequencing data were trimmed at Q25 with fastp and processed into clonotypes with MiXCR by TCRdb, which kept only in-frame beta chains. Rows with one shared CDR3 protein collapse into an entry with the most common genes and DNA. The V and J calls, along with clone size, are taken from TCRdb and not from the paper's own processing. This sample holds approximately 71,000 distinct CDR3 sequences; 9.8% were observed only once. 2.5% to 4% of the sample goes to the ten largest clones.

The TCR was taken from a woman between 40 and 50 years old with alopecia areata. Some clones in this sample may be carry-over from other donors' samples. The sample in question was whole blood, obtained in connection with sensitization to the hapten diphenylcyclopropenone (DPC).

The sequence in DNA is TGTGCCAGCAGTTTCTGGGGAGGCGACGAGCAGTACTTC. This translates into CASSFWGGDEQYF. The chain links TRBV28 with TRBJ2-7; the D gene is perhaps TRBD2, on 6 matching bases. V is clipped by 3 bases and J by 5 bases, and the sequence between their germline boundaries is 11 bases long. From the cysteine up to the phenylalanine, the CDR3 has a length of 13 residues. Of all the DNA, just the CDR3 is kept, 39 bases in frame from base 1. From a lookup of the germline V gene, CDR1 and CDR2 are MDHEN and SYDVKM.